The sequence of this T cell receptor beta chain was determined in a study of tumor-infiltrating lymphocytes in primary liver carcinoma (TCRdb year 2017). For the wider study: Between November 2015 and early 2016, a few patients in China with histopathologically diagnosed primary liver carcinoma had surgical resection. Samples yielded roughly 3.5 to 7.13 million productive TCRbeta reads; read depth did not differ significantly between tissue types. The study combined TCRbeta repertoire sequencing, expression microarrays and whole-exome sequencing across five regions of each liver tumor, with adjacent normal tissue and blood. The tumors of the five patients were staged as T1-T3 N0M0, with maximum diameters ranging from 4.2 to 10 cm. Of the five patients, three men and two women aged 30 to 69 years, four had hepatocellular carcinoma and one had combined HCC and intrahepatic cholangiocarcinoma. Technical replicate repertoires showed high reproducibility, with mean shared-clone rates roughly 0.89 and correlation coefficients above 0.98. TCRbeta repertoire sequencing covered 35 specimens from 5 patients: around 25 tumor regions, 5 adjacent noncancerous liver tissues and 5 peripheral blood samples. The investigation overall reported the following: Because the samples were bulk and unsorted, CD4+ and CD8+ T cell repertoires could not be compared. Because only the TCR beta chain was sequenced and unpaired alpha chains were not captured, true repertoire diversity is likely underestimated. Consistent with antigen-driven expansion, pairs of tumor regions showed higher repertoire overlap (mean roughly 35%) than either tumor-adjacent pairs (approximately 17%) or tumor-blood pairs (about 14%). The top 250 clones made up a significantly larger repertoire fraction in tumors than in blood (p = 0.039). The study included only a handful of patients, and the authors note findings should be validated in a larger study.

TCRbeta-specific cDNA was reverse-transcribed from approximately 0.5 ug total RNA using a constant-region primer and ProtoScript II reverse transcriptase. Three nested multiplex PCR rounds, following a slightly modified ARM-PCR procedure, were used to build the TCRbeta libraries. Multiplex TRBV1-TRBV30 forward primers and a Cbeta reverse primer were used in the first two PCR rounds, each of which was run for roughly 9 cycles. Sample barcodes and Illumina adapters were added in a final 25-cycle PCR using Deep VentR polymerase. Amplicons of 200-500 bp were gel-purified with a QIAquick gel extraction kit before sequencing. An Illumina HiSeq 2500 was used to sequence the TCRbeta amplicons with 250-bp paired-end reads. In the authors' own workflow: To recover full CDR3 sequences, reads were quality-trimmed using Trimmomatic v0.33 and paired reads were then merged using FLASH v1.2.11. V, D and J germline segments were assigned to the rearranged TCRbeta sequences using MiGEC v1.2.1b. Clonotype statistics, along with Shannon-Wiener diversity indices, were calculated using VDJtools v1.0.0. Except for diversity analysis, only each sample's 250 most abundant clonotypes were used in subsequent analyses to reduce sampling bias. Using fastp at Q25 and MiXCR, TCRdb reprocessed the public reads and kept productive beta chains. Rows are unified per CDR3 protein, each entry keeping the most common DNA and genes. In this record, the V and J calls reflect TCRdb's handling and not the investigators' own analysis. The table for this sample lists 330,000 or so distinct CDR3 sequences; 65% of them were counted only once. 6.5% of the sample lies in the top ten.

Including cysteine and phenylalanine, the CDR3 has 15 amino acids. Solely the CDR3 DNA is kept, with 45 bases framed from the first base. CDR1 is given as SGHAT and CDR2 as FQDESV, both from the germline V gene (reference sequence). This clonotype was seen only once. Its antigen is not yet known. A junction boundary mismatches the germline segment, possibly from a read error. Blood RNA was extracted from unsorted whole blood using TRIzol reagent, and germline DNA was obtained with the DNeasy Blood & Tissue kit. At the time of sampling, the patients had chronic HBV infection and had not received any treatment. Before surgery, roughly 4.2 milliliters of peripheral blood were drawn into K2EDTA tubes.

Recombination linked TRBV11-1 to TRBJ2-7; a tentative D match to TRBD1 spans 7 bases. Sequencing used peripheral blood. The sequence was collected from a man aged 40-49 years with primary liver carcinoma and hepatitis B virus infection. The CDR3 region has the sequence CANSLPGGISYEQYF. The DNA sequence follows: TGTGCCAACAGCTTACCAGGGGGGATTTCATACGAGCAGTACTTC.